These 2 T cell receptor beta chains came from one sample sequenced in a study of patients and donors after allogeneic stem cell transplantation. One entry per CDR3 protein results from TCRdb running MiXCR on the RT-PCR reads. This sample has about 87,000 distinct CDR3 sequences, with roughly 5.2% found just once. Sequencing was performed on blood, either unsorted or a sorted T cell fraction (not recorded which). Receptors were obtained from a human donor who was either an allogeneic HSCT recipient or a stem cell or donor lymphocyte infusion donor (not recorded which). It is not recorded whose cells these are; they may come from a transplant donor.

In this sample, this clonotype turned up many times. The V gene is TRBV9, the J gene TRBJ2-5; either TRBD1 or TRBD2 may fit D (5 bases each). Trimming pared 3 bases from V and 2 bases from J, leaving 11 bases between. This CDR3 has 14 residues. The germline CDR1 and CDR2 sequences are SGDLS and YYNGEE. The CDR3 is CASSGGWGQETQYF. In nucleotides, the CDR3 is TGTGCCAGCAGCGGAGGATGGGGGCAAGAGACCCAGTACTTC.

Many counts were recorded for this clonotype. The chain uses TRBV2 and TRBJ1-1, with D perhaps TRBD1 (5 bases). There are 14 residues in the CDR3. Germline-derived CDR1 and CDR2 are SNHLY and FYNNEI. Trimming shortened V by 7 bases and J by 1 base, and 13 bases separated the two germline ends. CDR3 protein: CASTQEGQNTEAFF. The CDR3 DNA is TGTGCCAGCACTCAAGAGGGGCAGAACACTGAAGCTTTCTTT. The full variable domain, rest sourced from reference TRBV2 and TRBJ1-1, is EPEVTQTPSHQVTQMGQEVILRCVPISNHLYFYWYRQILGQKVEFLVSFYNNEISEKSEIFDDQFSVERPDGSNFTLKIRSTKLEDSAMYFCASTQEGQNTEAFFGQGTRLTVV.